This is a list of T cell receptor beta chains from one sample in a study of patients and donors after allogeneic stem cell transplantation. TCRdb ran MiXCR on the RT-PCR reads and lists one entry per CDR3 protein. The profile shows some 960,000 distinct CDR3 sequences, 18% of them singletons. Sequenced sample: blood, either unsorted or a sorted T cell fraction (not recorded which). Receptor source: a human donor who was either an allogeneic HSCT recipient or a stem cell or donor lymphocyte infusion donor (not recorded which). It is not recorded whose cells these are; they may come from a transplant donor. Both conserved end residues are part of each CDR3. The order of the fields is clone size, D gene, J gene, V gene, CDR3 protein, CDR3 DNA. The D gene is left open where the match is weak. Where a row states a size, it is once, few, many or the class of an expanded clone; other rows omit it.

many . TRBJ2-7 TRBV20-1 CSARGEAYEQYF TGCAGTGCTAGGGGGGAGGCCTACGAGCAGTACTTC
. TRBD2 TRBJ2-1 TRBV12-3/TRBV12-4 CASSDTSGLAGIYNEQFF TGTGCCAGCAGCGATACCAGTGGGCTAGCGGGAATCTACAATGAGCAGTTCTTC
. . TRBJ1-1 TRBV12-3/TRBV12-4 CASAFFEAFF TGTGCCAGCGCCTTTTTTGAAGCTTTCTTT
few TRBD2 TRBJ2-3 TRBV12-3/TRBV12-4 CASSLTVSTSGSIIGTQYF TGTGCCAGCAGTTTAACGGTCTCCACTAGCGGGAGTATTATCGGTACGCAGTATTTT
few TRBD2 TRBJ2-1 TRBV14 CASSGRTSHEQFF TGTGCCAGCAGCGGACGGACTAGCCATGAGCAGTTCTTC
. TRBD2 TRBJ2-1 TRBV30 CAWGGGGAGRNEQFF TGTGCCTGGGGCGGCGGGGGGGCCGGACGCAATGAGCAGTTCTTC
. TRBD2 TRBJ2-1 TRBV14 CASSQIPGTSAEEQFF TGTGCCAGCAGCCAAATTCCCGGGACTAGCGCCGAGGAGCAGTTCTTC
few . TRBJ1-1 TRBV12-5 CASGLGTGRTEAFF TGTGCTAGTGGTTTGGGTACAGGGAGGACTGAAGCTTTCTTT
few TRBD1 TRBJ1-5 TRBV30 CAWRGQVNQPQHF TGTGCCTGGCGAGGACAGGTCAATCAGCCCCAGCATTTT
few TRBD2 TRBJ2-7 TRBV9 CASSGGLAGATRYEQYF TGTGCCAGCAGCGGGGGGCTAGCGGGAGCTACCCGCTACGAGCAGTACTTC
once TRBD2 TRBJ2-5 TRBV20-1 CSATSREGGRTQYF TGCAGTGCCACCAGTCGGGAGGGGGGGCGGACCCAGTACTTC
many TRBD2 TRBJ2-1 TRBV12-3/TRBV12-4 CASSSGTRRLNEQFF TGTGCCAGCAGTTCCGGGACTAGAAGGCTCAATGAGCAGTTCTTC
few . TRBJ1-1 TRBV5-1 CASSLPPDARRSEAFF TGCGCCAGCAGCCTCCCACCGGACGCCCGAAGGAGTGAAGCTTTCTTT
. . TRBJ1-5 TRBV2 CASSLTLSGGQPQHF TGTGCCAGCAGTCTAACCCTTTCTGGGGGGCAGCCCCAGCATTTT
few . TRBJ2-1 TRBV24-1 CATSDVTSSSGNEQFF TGTGCCACCAGTGATGTTACTAGTTCTTCCGGCAATGAGCAGTTCTTC
few . TRBJ2-7 TRBV25-1 CASSEGGDYEQYF TGTGCCAGCAGTGAAGGCGGAGACTACGAGCAGTACTTC
few . TRBJ1-5 TRBV30 CACTSTSNQPQHF TGTGCCTGCACTTCAACAAGCAATCAGCCCCAGCATTTT
few . TRBJ2-5 TRBV6-5 CASSYWRGGPRETQYF TGTGCCAGCAGTTACTGGAGGGGGGGGCCGAGGGAGACCCAGTACTTC
few . TRBJ1-2 TRBV4-1 CASSQVSGTLGGYTF TGCGCCAGCAGCCAAGTTTCCGGGACATTGGGTGGCTACACCTTC
few TRBD2 TRBJ2-1 TRBV4-1 CASSQGLAGRPYNEQFF TGCGCCAGCAGCCAAGGCTTAGCGGGACGGCCCTACAATGAGCAGTTCTTC
. . TRBJ2-3 TRBV9 CASSADRSSTDTQYF TGTGCCAGCAGCGCGGACAGATCTAGCACAGATACGCAGTATTTT
. . TRBJ1-6 TRBV6-5 CASSYSKRGYNSPLHF TGTGCCAGCAGTTACTCGAAGAGGGGTTATAATTCACCCCTCCACTTT
many . TRBJ2-7 TRBV5-1 CASSSAYEQYF TGTGCCAGCAGCTCAGCCTACGAGCAGTACTTC
few . TRBJ1-2 TRBV6-2/TRBV6-3 CASSYLRTSRAF TGTGCCAGCAGTTACTTAAGGACAAGTCGAGCCTTC
few . TRBJ2-7 TRBV12-3/TRBV12-4 CASSFSYSYEQYF TGTGCCAGCAGTTTTTCCTACTCCTACGAGCAGTACTTC
many . TRBJ1-5 TRBV12-3/TRBV12-4 CASNRQQGQPQHF TGTGCCAGCAACAGACAGCAGGGTCAGCCCCAGCATTTT
few . TRBJ2-7 TRBV12-3/TRBV12-4 CASSWAYAEQYF TGTGCCAGCAGTTGGGCGTACGCCGAGCAGTACTTC
few TRBD1 TRBJ1-2 TRBV20-1 CSARLTGGAHGYTF TGCAGTGCTAGACTAACAGGGGGCGCGCACGGCTACACCTTC
. . TRBJ2-2 TRBV2 CASSRSPPSPTTGELFF TGTGCCAGCAGTAGGTCGCCGCCGTCTCCGACCACCGGGGAGCTGTTTTTT
. . TRBJ2-1 TRBV5-1 CASSPTARHSYNEQFF TGCGCCAGCAGCCCAACCGCGCGACACTCCTACAATGAGCAGTTCTTC
few . TRBJ2-5 TRBV27 CASSLWQGTETQYF TGTGCCAGCAGTTTATGGCAGGGAACGGAGACCCAGTACTTC
few . TRBJ2-2 TRBV11-1 CASSPLGMKGANTGELFF TGTGCCAGCAGCCCCCTTGGGATGAAGGGGGCGAACACCGGGGAGCTGTTTTTT
. . TRBJ2-3 TRBV20-1 CSVDGGFEGTDTQYF TGCAGTGTCGATGGGGGGTTTGAGGGCACAGATACGCAGTATTTT
. TRBD2 TRBJ2-3 TRBV5-1 CASSGGGGADTQYF TGCGCCAGCAGCGGCGGGGGAGGCGCAGATACGCAGTATTTT
few . TRBJ1-4 TRBV25-1 CASSDLPLPGSGEKLFF TGTGCCAGCAGTGATCTACCATTGCCCGGGTCTGGTGAAAAACTGTTTTTT
. TRBD1 TRBJ2-7 TRBV9 CASSAKTGYEQYF TGTGCCAGCAGCGCTAAGACAGGGTACGAGCAGTACTTC
. . TRBJ1-1 TRBV30 CAWTKKTGKNTEAFF TGTGCCTGGACGAAAAAAACAGGGAAAAACACTGAAGCTTTCTTT
few . TRBJ2-5 TRBV5-1 CASSRGVGETQYF TGCGCCAGCAGCAGGGGAGTCGGCGAGACCCAGTACTTC
. TRBD1 TRBJ1-1 TRBV20-1 CSAIRGRAEAFF TGCAGTGCAATCAGGGGGCGTGCTGAAGCTTTCTTT
few TRBD1 TRBJ2-3 TRBV3-1 CASSSRDRAGDTQYF TGTGCCAGCAGCAGCCGCGACAGGGCCGGGGATACGCAGTATTTT